This TCR beta chain came from a study of regulatory T cells in long-lasting Graves disease. On the study more broadly: Antithyroid drugs had been taken by newly diagnosed Graves' patients for under 3 months. Study-level points and caveats: Study was limited to peripheral blood, excluding thyroid tissue. TCR diversity was lower in persistent Graves' patients than in newly diagnosed ones.

To make TCR beta libraries, researchers used iRepertoire HTBI primers and Arm-PCR of CDR3 regions. TCRdb used MiXCR to reprocess the multiplex PCR reads, holding one entry per CDR3 protein. The sample holds 450,000 to 650,000 distinct CDR3 sequences, approximately 16% seen once. As to time point: newly diagnosed GD, antithyroid drugs for less than 3 months. The TCR library was prepared using RNA isolated from PBMCs. This clonotype was seen many times. Its matching antigen is unknown. The germline V gene encodes CDR1 MNHNS and CDR2 SASEGT. V gave up 5 bases and J gave up 3 bases, with 13 bases separating them. This CDR3 is built from 14 residues. These data also formed part of another study, on T cells in Graves' hyperthyroidism and ophthalmopathy. That report adds: Together with thyroid ultrasound, orbital computed tomography, serum thyroxine and TRAb, clinical symptoms were used for diagnoses.

This receptor was taken from a woman aged 35-65 years with Graves disease. The sample in question was peripheral blood mononuclear cells (PBMCs), obtained at new diagnosis, from a patient treated with antithyroid drugs. This rearrangement joins TRBV6-1 to TRBJ1-2; no reliable D call. CDR3 sequence: CASSKTIGDYGYTF. Here the CDR3 DNA reads TGTGCCAGCAGTAAGACAATCGGGGACTATGGCTACACCTTC.